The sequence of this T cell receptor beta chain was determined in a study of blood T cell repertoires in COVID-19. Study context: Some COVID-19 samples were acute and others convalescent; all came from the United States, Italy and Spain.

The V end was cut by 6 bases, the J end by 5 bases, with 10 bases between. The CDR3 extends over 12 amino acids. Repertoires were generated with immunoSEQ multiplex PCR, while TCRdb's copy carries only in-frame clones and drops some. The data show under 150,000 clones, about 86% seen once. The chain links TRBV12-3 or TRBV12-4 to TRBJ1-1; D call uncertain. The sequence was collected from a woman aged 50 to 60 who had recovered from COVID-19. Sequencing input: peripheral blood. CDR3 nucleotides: TGTGCCAGCAGGCGGAGGAGGACTGAAGCTTTCTTT. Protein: CASRRRRTEAFF.